The 14 T cell receptor beta chains in this list originate from one sample, sequenced in a study of cytomegalovirus exposure and HLA in healthy donors. The PCR used 60 Vbeta and 13 Jbeta primers. TCRdb's table, derived via immunoSEQ multiplex PCR, lists solely in-frame clones and lacks some. The sample contains approximately 100,000 clones, around 84% of which appear only once. Sequenced material: PBMCs. The receptor source for this set is a man in his late teens or twenties in good health and CMV-seronegative.

In its sample, this clone was seen a few times. The genes are TRBV21-1 and TRBJ1-6; the D segment call TRBD1 is taken from the table without a DNA check. TRBV21-1 is described as a pseudogene. The length of the CDR3 is 16 residues. In nucleotides, the CDR3 is TGTGCCAGCAGCAAAGTAACACAGAGACATAATTCACCCCTCCACTTT. The encoded protein is CASSKVTQRHNSPLHF.

The chain employs TRBV19 and TRBJ1-1, with a tentative D call TRBD1 (5 bases). This CDR3 has 13 residues. Germline V gene lookup returns CDR1 LNHDA and CDR2 SQIVND (reference sequence). Trimming removed 6 bases at V and 4 bases at J, with 12 bases between. For the CDR3, the DNA is TGTGCCAGTAGGGCCAGGGTGGGCACTGAAGCTTTCTTT. Translated: CASRARVGTEAFF.

This chain joins TRBV25-1 and TRBJ1-2, with TRBD1 as a possible D gene (5 bases). V lost 2 bases, J lost 2 bases, and 15 bases lay in between. CDR3 size: 16 residues. Germline CDR1 and CDR2: MGHDK and SYGVNS. CDR3 nucleotide sequence: TGTGCCAGCAGTGAAGGGGCCGCGGAATTAAACTATGGCTACACCTTC. Its protein product is CASSEGAAELNYGYTF.

This sequence joins TRBV4-2 and TRBJ2-1; 14 bases fit TRBD2. The germline CDR1 and CDR2 sequences are LGHNA and YNFKEQ. The CDR3 length is 19 residues. Trimming took 0 bases from V and 8 from J; bases not matched to a gene: 12. CDR3 DNA sequence: TGTGCCAGCAGCCAAGAGAGGGGTTTTGGGACTAGCGGGGGCCATGAGCAGTTCTTC. Amino acid sequence: CASSQERGFGTSGGHEQFF.

This chain uses TRBV12-5 with TRBJ1-3, with a possible D match to TRBD1 (5 bases). V was pared by 4 bases and J by 0 bases, with 13 bases between. CDR1 is LGHNT and CDR2 is FRNRAP in the germline V gene. CDR3 length: 16 residues. This chain's CDR3 is CASGSTTASSGNTIYF. The CDR3 nucleotides read TGTGCTAGTGGTTCGACGACAGCGAGCTCTGGAAACACCATATATTTT.

The gene calls are TRBV6-1 and TRBJ1-5; 8 nucleotides line up with TRBD1. Germline values: CDR1 MNHNS, CDR2 SASEGT. V dropped 2 bases and J dropped 6; count of bases not matched to a gene: 6. CDR3 length: 15 residues. The chain's CDR3 is CASSEPQGVTQPQHF. CDR3 DNA: TGTGCCAGCAGTGAACCACAGGGGGTTACTCAGCCCCAGCATTTT.

The rearrangement joins TRBV6-1 to TRBJ1-2; no reliable D call. Per germline, CDR1 MNHNS and CDR2 SASEGT. The CDR3 consists of 14 residues. V was pared by 3 bases and J by 2 bases, with 10 bases between. In DNA form, the CDR3 reads TGTGCCAGCAGTGAGGAGGGTTGGAACTATGGCTACACCTTC. Translation: CASSEEGWNYGYTF.

This clone occurred a few times. The chain has TRBV4-1 and TRBJ1-4; the D is unclear. Germline V lookup: CDR1 MGHRA, CDR2 YSYEKL. V was trimmed by 3 bases and J by 3 bases, leaving 8 bases between them. This CDR3 has 14 amino acids. This CDR3 reads CASSHWQANEKLFF. The CDR3 DNA sequence: TGCGCCAGCAGCCACTGGCAGGCTAATGAAAAACTGTTTTTT.

The J gene is TRBJ2-5, the V gene TRBV6-1, with D uncertain. V was clipped by 2 bases and J by 3 bases, with 4 bases between them. Germline V gene data show CDR1 as MNHNS and CDR2 as SASEGT. The CDR3 length is 12 residues. The CDR3 DNA reads TGTGCCAGCAGTGAACAGAAAGAGACCCAGTACTTC. This sequence encodes CASSEQKETQYF.

The rearrangement links TRBV7-6 to TRBJ1-1; D not certain. The ends were cut back, 1 base at V and 3 bases at J, with 12 bases in the middle. The CDR3 spans 15 residues. Per the germline V gene, CDR1 is SGHVS and CDR2 is FNYEAQ. The CDR3 bases are TGTGCCAGCAGCTTAGGAGAGGGTTGGGACACTGAAGCTTTCTTT. Protein: CASSLGEGWDTEAFF.

In this sample, this clone turned up once. The chain couples TRBV5-1 to TRBJ1-3; the D is unclear. Germline lookup yields CDR1 SGHRS and CDR2 YFSETQ. V gave up 2 bases and J gave up 4 bases, with 13 bases separating them. This CDR3 has 15 residues. The CDR3 DNA reads as TGCGCCAGCAGCTTAAGGGCGGGTTCAGGAAACACCATATATTTT. Residues: CASSLRAGSGNTIYF.

The rearrangement links TRBV7-6 to TRBJ2-7, with 11 bases fitting TRBD1. There are 16 residues in the CDR3. J was trimmed by 2 bases and V by 1 base; bases with no gene match: 4. Germline V gives CDR1 SGHVS, CDR2 FNYEAQ. The CDR3 coding sequence is TGTGCCAGCAGCTTAGGAGCGGGACAGGGGGCCTACGAGCAGTACTTC. This codes for CASSLGAGQGAYEQYF.

The V call is TRBV19, the J call TRBJ1-5; 7 bases align to TRBD1. V was clipped by 3 bases and J by 5 bases; unmatched bases: 10. The CDR3 loop spans 16 amino acids. Germline assignment: CDR1 LNHDA and CDR2 SQIVND (reference sequence). Here the CDR3 DNA reads TGTGCCAGTAGTATCTCGACAGGGTTCGGGGATCAGCCCCAGCATTTT. It encodes CASSISTGFGDQPQHF.

The genes are TRBV19 and TRBJ1-1, with D perhaps matching TRBD1 (6 bases). This CDR3 has 14 residues. Germline V gives CDR1 LNHDA, CDR2 SQIVND (reference sequence). Trimming shortened V by 8 bases and J by 3 bases, and 16 bases separated the two germline ends. CDR3 region: CASRPGVDYTEAFF. CDR3 DNA sequence: TGTGCCAGTCGTCCAGGGGTGGATTACACTGAAGCTTTCTTT. Supplemented by reference TRBV19 and TRBJ1-1, the full variable domain reads DGGITQSPKYLFRKEGQNVTLSCEQNLNHDAMYWYRQDPGQGLRLIYYSQIVNDFQKGDIAEGYSVSREKKESFPLTVTSAQKNPTAFYLCASRPGVDYTEAFFGQGTRLTVV.